The entry below gives a single TCR beta chain sequence along with its context. It has no known antigen specificity. There are no base qualities to consult, and no much larger clone falls within one base. Sample time point, as interpreted from the label and publication: blood 4 weeks post-SBRT, at nephrectomy. The treatment or condition tag for this specimen amounts to: 15 Gy SBRT to primary tumor, nephrectomy 4 weeks later. Samples were obtained from a clinical trial, in which 15 Gy stereotactic body radiation therapy was delivered to primary renal cell carcinomas and nephrectomy was performed 4 weeks later. Serial peripheral blood from radiation-treated patients was sampled at baseline, 2 weeks and 4 weeks after SBRT to track tumor-enriched clonotypes. Every patient's renal cell carcinoma showed clear cell pathology. The QIAamp DNA Blood Mini Kit (Qiagen) was used to prepare genomic DNA for TCR sequencing. The analyses included only samples that passed all quality control checks.

TCR beta libraries were generated from genomic DNA with the immunoSEQ kit, following the manufacturer's recommendations. To prepare libraries, a first multiplex PCR with proprietary primers was run, followed by a second PCR that added unique barcodes, and a bead cleanup was done after each round. A kit-provided positive control reaction and a negative control reaction were included in every sample batch. The final libraries were assessed on an Agilent 4200 TapeStation D1000 ScreenTape, pooled by volume, and quantified by qPCR. Sequencing was performed on an Illumina NextSeq500 with a MidOutput 150-cycle cartridge, and 156 Read1 and 15 Index1 cycles were run with kit custom primers. The pooled library was loaded at 0.75 to 1 pM, with a roughly 20% PhiX control spiked in. Per the original workflow: Vendor-processed data were analyzed in R, and a clonotype was defined as all T cells sharing the same CDR3 nucleotide sequence. For clone abundance analyses, frequencies were normalized to the 10,000 most abundant clones per sample. Public T cell clones, which averaged fewer than five per sample, were removed prior to analysis. Tumor-enriched and baseline blood-enriched clonotypes were defined by at least a 32-fold difference in abundance between compartments. Clonotypes expanded or contracted between blood time points were identified with a beta-binomial differential abundance model. Similarity between tumor and blood repertoires was quantified using the Baroni-Urbani and Buser coefficient, and groups were compared with two-tailed Wilcoxon tests in R. This immuneACCESS table, as held by TCRdb, lists in-frame sequences with V and J called but not all clones. Of the missing ones, under half trace to an unresolved V gene in checked studies; the others have no known cause. V and J calls and clone size are as listed in that table; D and trimming were resolved from the DNA. For this sample the table gives 150,000 to 200,000 clones, of which 88% were detected only once. The ten largest clones capture about 11% of the sample.

This sample is drawn from a study of radiation and T cells in renal cell carcinoma (dated by TCRdb to the early 2020s). For context, the study as a whole: In total, 53 samples, comprising around 26 tumors and about 27 peripheral blood samples, were subjected to TCR beta sequencing. The final blood draw took place at 4 weeks after radiation, the same time as nephrectomy. A total of 3.5 million to 4.5 million unique CDR3 nucleotide sequences, encoding around 2.7 million unique CDR3 amino acid sequences, were found across all 50 or so samples. Points the paper makes about the study in general: Effects of radiation dose or scheduling on the TCR repertoire could not be addressed with the single-armed trial design. Dynamics of the blood repertoire were not tracked past 4 weeks after treatment. Because no pretreatment tumor biopsies were available, whether clonotypes were present in the tumor at baseline could not be determined. An increase in top tumor clonotypes in blood was observed from baseline to 2 weeks post-radiation, followed by contraction by 4 weeks, which was taken to suggest transient expansion of tumor-resident clones.

In the germline V gene (reference sequence), CDR1 corresponds to MNHNY and CDR2 to SVGAGI. The CDR3 spans 15 residues, from the cysteine through the phenylalanine. Just CDR3 DNA is preserved here, 45 bases in frame from base 1. Compared with germline, V lacks 2 bases and J lacks 5 bases; bases without a gene match: 7. The origin of this receptor is a woman in her 50s with renal cell carcinoma. The specimen comprised blood, sampled from a patient whose treatment included radiotherapy and nephrectomy. The chain employs TRBV6-6 and TRBJ2-7; 9 central bases correspond to TRBD1. CDR3 loop: CASSYGGQGYHEQYF. The sequence in DNA is TGTGCCAGCAGTTACGGCGGACAGGGGTACCACGAGCAGTACTTC.